This TCR beta chain derives from a study of blood T cells in healthy people across ages. Study-wide findings and caveats: The long-lived group displayed more naive CD4+ cells, plus higher diversity, than the aged donors did.

Note on this clonotype: Antigen unknown.

Using a J-beta primer mix together with a sample-barcoded 5' primer, a second PCR was run for about 6 to 12 cycles. Template switching added a 12-random-nucleotide identifier to every cDNA molecule. TCRdb reanalysed the 5' RACE reads using MiXCR and keeps one entry per CDR3 protein. Among 650,000 to 1,000,000 distinct CDR3 sequences listed, around half were seen once. Trimming cost V 4 bases and J 2 bases; bases outside gene matches: 9. The CDR3 is made up of 15 amino acids. Germline values: CDR1 DFQATT, CDR2 SNEGSKA (reference sequence). The clonotype was recovered from a man older than 75 in good health. Input material: blood. The V gene is TRBV20-1, the J gene TRBJ2-3; 7 bases agree with TRBD1. CDR3 DNA: TGCAGTGCTACCCCTCGGGACAGAGTCACAGATACGCAGTATTTT. It translates to CSATPRDRVTDTQYF.